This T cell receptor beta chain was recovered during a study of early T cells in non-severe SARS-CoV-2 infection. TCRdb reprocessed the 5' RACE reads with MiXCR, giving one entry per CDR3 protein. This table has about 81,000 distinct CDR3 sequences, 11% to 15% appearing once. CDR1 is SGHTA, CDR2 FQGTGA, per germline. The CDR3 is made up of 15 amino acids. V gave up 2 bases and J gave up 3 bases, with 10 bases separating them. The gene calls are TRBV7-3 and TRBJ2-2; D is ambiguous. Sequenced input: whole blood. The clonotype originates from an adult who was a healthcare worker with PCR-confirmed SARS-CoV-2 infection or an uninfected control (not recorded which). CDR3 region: CASSLLGSDTGELFF. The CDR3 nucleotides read TGTGCCAGCAGCTTATTGGGCTCGGACACCGGGGAGCTGTTTTTT.